The rows below give T cell receptor beta chains drawn from one sample of a study of blood T cell repertoires in COVID-19. The protocol was immunoSEQ multiplex PCR, while the TCRdb copy is restricted to in-frame clones and leaves out a portion. This sample has 240,000 or so clones, with around four fifths found just once. The sequenced sample was peripheral blood. These receptors all come from a woman of 80 years or more with acute or convalescent COVID-19. CDR3s include the opening cysteine and the closing phenylalanine or tryptophan. The order of the fields is clone size, D gene, J gene, V gene, CDR3 DNA, CDR3 protein. A D gene is named only where the DNA matches it firmly. Some rows have no size entry. The others give once, few or many, or a class for an expanded clone.

- - TRBJ1-1 TRBV5-6 TGTGCCAGCAGCTTGGTAAGGGGTAACACTGAAGCTTTCTTT CASSLVRGNTEAFF
- - TRBJ2-4 TRBV7-7 TGTGCTAGCAGCTTATCCCCTACTGGACACCAATTAGCCAAAAACATTCAGTACTTC CASSLSPTGHQLAKNIQYF
- TRBD2 TRBJ2-7 TRBV9 TGTGCCAGCAGCCCTAGCCTAAGCGGGGTTTACGAGCAGTACTTC CASSPSLSGVYEQYF
- - TRBJ2-2 TRBV5-1 TGCGCCAGCAGCTTGGCTCAACTAGCGAACACCGGGGAGCTGTTTTTT CASSLAQLANTGELFF
few - TRBJ1-1 TRBV18 TGTGCCAGCTCACCATTTTTCGGGGGAATGAACACTGAAGCTTTCTTT CASSPFFGGMNTEAFF
- TRBD1 TRBJ1-2 TRBV19 TGTGCCAGTAGTCCAGGACAGGCGATCTATGGCTACACCTTC CASSPGQAIYGYTF
- - TRBJ2-7 TRBV5-4 TGTGCCAGCAGCTTGGCCGGCAGGGGCTTCGAGCAGTACTTC CASSLAGRGFEQYF
once - TRBJ2-2 TRBV24-1 TGTGCCACCAGTGATGGAGGGTCGTACACCGGGGAGCTGTTTTTT CATSDGGSYTGELFF
- TRBD2 TRBJ2-7 TRBV7-2 TGTGCCAGCAGCCCGAGTGGCGGGAGAATCTACGAGCAGTACTTC CASSPSGGRIYEQYF
- - TRBJ1-2 TRBV18 TGTGCCAGCTCACCAGCCGGTAACTATGGCTACACCTTC CASSPAGNYGYTF
once - TRBJ1-2 TRBV9 TGTGCCAGCAGCCCGAAAAATTTAGTGGGCGGCTACACCTTC CASSPKNLVGGYTF
- TRBD1 TRBJ2-2 TRBV7-7 TGTGCCAGCAGCTTAGACAGGGGGCCCGGGGAGCTGTTTTTT CASSLDRGPGELFF
- - TRBJ2-3 TRBV28 TGTGCCAGCAGTTTACGGGGGGCGAGGGCAGATACGCAGTATTTT CASSLRGARADTQYF
once TRBD1 TRBJ2-4 TRBV28 TGTGCCAGCAGTTTAATAGGACAGGGGAACATTCAGTACTTC CASSLIGQGNIQYF
- TRBD1 TRBJ1-4 TRBV5-5 TGTGCCAGCAGTTCGGACAGGGGCCTTTCAACTAATGAAAAACTGTTTTTT CASSSDRGLSTNEKLFF
- - TRBJ2-7 TRBV5-1 TGCGCCAGCAGCTCCCAGAACGATATAACCTACGAGCAGTACTTC CASSSQNDITYEQYF
- TRBD2 TRBJ2-5 TRBV19 TGTGCCAGTCCGTCACTAGCGGGAGAACAAGAGACCCAGTACTTC CASPSLAGEQETQYF
- - TRBJ2-7 TRBV5-1 TGCGCCAGCAGCTTGGTGGCAGGGCAATTCGAGCAGTACTTC CASSLVAGQFEQYF
few TRBD1 TRBJ2-5 TRBV5-1 TGCGCCAGCAGCTTGGGTACCGGGACAGATAAAGAGACCCAGTACTTC CASSLGTGTDKETQYF
- - TRBJ2-3 TRBV6-5 TGTGCCAGCAGTACTAGTTTGAACACAGATACGCAGTATTTT CASSTSLNTDTQYF
- TRBD2 TRBJ2-5 TRBV6-2/TRBV6-3 TGTGCCAGCAGTTCGACTAGCGGGGGGAAATGGGAGACCCAGTACTTC CASSSTSGGKWETQYF
- - TRBJ1-2 TRBV6-2/TRBV6-3 TGTGCCAGCAGTTACTTTTTCGCGGTTTCAAGCGGCTACACCTTC CASSYFFAVSSGYTF
- TRBD1 TRBJ1-3 TRBV19 TGTGCCAGTAGTCTGAGACAGGGAATCTCTGGAAACACCATATATTTT CASSLRQGISGNTIYF
- - TRBJ1-2 TRBV12-3/TRBV12-4 TGTGCCAGCAGTCCCGGGGTCTATGGCTACACCTTC CASSPGVYGYTF
- TRBD1 TRBJ1-6 TRBV2 TGTGCCAGCAGCCTGGGACAGGGGGCATACTATAATTCACCCCTCCACTTT CASSLGQGAYYNSPLHF
- TRBD2 TRBJ2-7 TRBV7-2 TGTGCCAGCAGTCACGCGGGAGTACCCCAGGGCGAGCAGTACTTC CASSHAGVPQGEQYF
- TRBD2 TRBJ2-1 TRBV5-4 TGTGCCAGCAGCGCAGGCGTTGGGACTAGGTCTAATGAGCAGTTCTTC CASSAGVGTRSNEQFF
- - TRBJ2-5 TRBV5-1 TGCGCCAGCAGCTTGGGAGGTCCGGGGGACCAAGAGACCCAGTACTTC CASSLGGPGDQETQYF
few - TRBJ2-2 TRBV30 TGTGCCTGGAGTGTTTCCGGGGTTGGGGAGCTGTTTTTT CAWSVSGVGELFF
- - TRBJ1-4 TRBV4-3 TGCGCCAGCAGCCAAGATAATATTAAAAATGAAAAACTGTTTTTT CASSQDNIKNEKLFF
- - TRBJ1-2 TRBV5-6 TGTGCCAGCAGCTACCTGAACTCTGGCTACACCTTC CASSYLNSGYTF
- TRBD1 TRBJ1-6 TRBV2 TGTGCCAGCAGCATATCCGGGACAGGGGGTGTTTACAATTCACCCCTCCACTTT CASSISGTGGVYNSPLHF
- TRBD2 TRBJ2-7 TRBV4-2 TGTGCCAGCAGCCAAGAGGCGGGAGGCCTCTCCTACGAGCAGTACTTC CASSQEAGGLSYEQYF
- TRBD1 TRBJ1-1 TRBV11-2 TGTGCCAGCAGCTTAGTCGGACAGGGGACTGAAGCTTTCTTT CASSLVGQGTEAFF
- - TRBJ2-3 TRBV5-1 TGCGCCAGCAGCTTGGGGTGGGGCCCGGATACGCAGTATTTT CASSLGWGPDTQYF
- - TRBJ1-2 TRBV2 TGTGCCAGCAGTGACACACAGGAGGGAGGCTACACCTTC CASSDTQEGGYTF
- TRBD1 TRBJ1-2 TRBV6-6 TGTGCCAGCAGTGGACAGGGGATGAGGGGCTACACCTTC CASSGQGMRGYTF
- - TRBJ1-1 TRBV12-3/TRBV12-4 TGTGCCAGCAGCACGCCGGGACTGGAAGCTTTCTTT CASSTPGLEAFF
- TRBD1 TRBJ1-5 TRBV7-8 TGTGCCAGCAGCTTAGATTTCGGTACAGGGGGGTATAGCAATCAGCCCCAGCATTTT CASSLDFGTGGYSNQPQHF
- - TRBJ1-1 TRBV5-4 TGTGCCAGCAGCTTGGTTCGGTCAGGGCGGACTGAAGCTTTCTTT CASSLVRSGRTEAFF
- - TRBJ2-7 TRBV15 TGTGCCACCAGCAGAGACGCAGGGGACTACGAGCAGTACTTC CATSRDAGDYEQYF
- - TRBJ2-6 TRBV4-3 TGCGCCAGCAGCCAAGATACGACAGGTCTGGCTGGGGCCAACGTCCTGACTTTC CASSQDTTGLAGANVLTF
- TRBD2 TRBJ2-1 TRBV30 TGTGCCTGGAGCCGCCCGGGACTAGCGGGCCTCGAGCAGTTCTTC CAWSRPGLAGLEQFF
few - TRBJ2-1 TRBV2 TGTGCCAGCACTTGGGGACAACACGACAATGAGCAGTTCTTC CASTWGQHDNEQFF
once TRBD2 TRBJ2-3 TRBV5-1 TGCGCCAGCAGCCTAAGCGGGAAGGCGACAGATACGCAGTATTTT CASSLSGKATDTQYF
once - TRBJ1-6 TRBV3-1/TRBV3-2 TGTGCCAGCAGACGACGTGGACAGAGAAATTCACCCCTCCACTTT CASRRRGQRNSPLHF
- - TRBJ2-6 TRBV5-1 TGCGCCAGCAGCCAGGGGACCCACTCTGGGGCCAACGTCCTGACTTTC CASSQGTHSGANVLTF
few - TRBJ1-3 TRBV3-1/TRBV3-2 TGTGCCAGCAGCCAAGAAAGTGTGAGAACCTCTGGAAACACCATATATTTT CASSQESVRTSGNTIYF
- TRBD2 TRBJ2-1 TRBV9 TGTGCCAGCAGCGTAGGCTTTGGGACTAGCGCTAACAATGAGCAGTTCTTC CASSVGFGTSANNEQFF
- - TRBJ2-7 TRBV15 TGTGCCACCAGCAGAGGCGGGGTGGGGCCCCCCTACGAGCAGTACTTC CATSRGGVGPPYEQYF
- - TRBJ1-5 TRBV30 TGTGCCTGGAGTTGGGGGCCTAATCAGCCCCAGCATTTT CAWSWGPNQPQHF